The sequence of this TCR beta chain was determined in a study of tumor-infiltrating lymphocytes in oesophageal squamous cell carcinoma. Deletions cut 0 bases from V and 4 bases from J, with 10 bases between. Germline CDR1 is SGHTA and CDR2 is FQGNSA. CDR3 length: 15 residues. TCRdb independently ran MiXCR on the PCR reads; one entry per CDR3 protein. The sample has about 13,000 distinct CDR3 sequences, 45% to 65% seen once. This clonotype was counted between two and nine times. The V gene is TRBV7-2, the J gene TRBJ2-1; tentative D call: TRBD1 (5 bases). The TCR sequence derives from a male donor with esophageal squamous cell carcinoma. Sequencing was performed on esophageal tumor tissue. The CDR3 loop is CASSLAQGWYNEQFF. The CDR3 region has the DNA TGTGCCAGCAGCTTAGCTCAGGGTTGGTACAATGAGCAGTTCTTC.